This T cell receptor (beta chain) was captured by sequencing in a study of shared clonotypes between healthy human individuals. Turning to the study itself: A donor's plate count was three for CD4 naive and three for CD4 memory; CD8 naive had two and CD8 memory one.

The table came from immunoSEQ multiplex PCR; TCRdb's copy has only in-frame clones and leaves some out. The sample lists 2 million to 2.5 million clones, around 90% seen once, with around 0.35% in the top ten. On this clone itself: Its antigen is as yet unknown. Other DNA sequences from this sample encode an identical CDR3 as well.

Germline V gives CDR1 SQVTM, CDR2 ANQGSEA. The CDR3 is made up of 12 amino acids. The ends lost 6 bases at V and 5 bases at J; junction bases unmatched: 3. General study findings and limits: Since donors were few, the genetic and exposure-history diversity represented was limited. Around 5.4% of naive CD4 clonotypes were common to a handful of donors.

The source is a man between 18 and 35 years old in good health. Some clones in this sample may be carry-over from other donors' samples. The sample was naive CD4+ T cells from PBMCs. This sample's subset: CD45RA+ positively selected. V usage is TRBV29-1 and J usage is TRBJ2-2, with 7 nucleotides matching TRBD1. CDR3 protein: CSVRQGTGELFF. CDR3 DNA sequence: TGCAGCGTGAGACAGGGTACCGGGGAGCTGTTTTTT.